The clone carrying this TCR beta chain is categorized as medium-sized. The sample originates from a study of prognosis after radiotherapy for stage I lung cancer. The genomic DNA TCR beta CDR3 region underwent two rounds of multiplex PCR. With primers specific to each TRBV and TRBJ gene, the first-round PCR was performed. TCRdb reprocessed the multiplex PCR reads with MiXCR, giving one entry per CDR3 protein. The profile shows 26,000 or so distinct CDR3 sequences, around 30% of them singletons. The specimen comprised PBMCs, sampled before or after stereotactic body radiation therapy (not recorded which). This clonotype was sampled from a donor older than 45 with non-small cell lung cancer.

CDR3 sequence: CASSWTSGGTDTQYF. CDR3 coding DNA: TGTGCCAGCAGCTGGACTAGCGGGGGCACAGATACGCAGTATTTT. The chain carries TRBV6-4 and TRBJ2-3, with 12 bases matching TRBD2. CDR3 size: 15 residues. V was clipped by 6 bases and J by 1 base; unmatched bases: 2. The germline V gene encodes CDR1 MRHNA and CDR2 SNTAGT.